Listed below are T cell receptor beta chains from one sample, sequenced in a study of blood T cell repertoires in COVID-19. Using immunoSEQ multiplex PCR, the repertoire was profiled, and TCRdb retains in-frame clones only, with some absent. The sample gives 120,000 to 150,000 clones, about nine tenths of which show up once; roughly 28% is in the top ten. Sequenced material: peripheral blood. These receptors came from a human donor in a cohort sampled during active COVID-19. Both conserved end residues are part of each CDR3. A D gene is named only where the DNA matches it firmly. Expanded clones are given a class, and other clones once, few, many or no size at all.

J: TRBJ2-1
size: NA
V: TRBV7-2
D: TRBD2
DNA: TGTGCCAGCAGCTTCCGGACTAGCGGGGGGCCTTGGAATGAGCAGTTCTTC
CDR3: CASSFRTSGGPWNEQFF

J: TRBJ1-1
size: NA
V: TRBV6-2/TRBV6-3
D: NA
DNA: TGTGCCAGCAGCTATACAGGGTCCACTGAAGCTTTCTTT
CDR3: CASSYTGSTEAFF

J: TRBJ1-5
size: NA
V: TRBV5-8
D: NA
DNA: TGTGCCAGCAGCTTCAGGGGCACCGGTCAGCCCCAGCATTTT
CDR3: CASSFRGTGQPQHF

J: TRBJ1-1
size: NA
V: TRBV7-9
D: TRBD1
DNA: TGTGCCAGCAGCTCAATTCTAAGACAGGGGCCGAAAAACACTGAAGCTTTCTTT
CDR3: CASSSILRQGPKNTEAFF

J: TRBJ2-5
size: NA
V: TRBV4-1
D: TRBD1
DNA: TGCGCCAGCAGTCTGGACAGGGGGCCCGGGGAGACCCAGTACTTC
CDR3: CASSLDRGPGETQYF

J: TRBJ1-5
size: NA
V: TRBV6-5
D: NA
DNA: TGTGCCAGCATCCCGGGACTTAGCAATCAGCCCCAGCATTTT
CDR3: CASIPGLSNQPQHF

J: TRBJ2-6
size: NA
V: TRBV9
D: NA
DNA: TGTGCCAGCAGCGTACACCCTAGCCCCTCTGGGGCCAACGTCCTGACTTTC
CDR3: CASSVHPSPSGANVLTF

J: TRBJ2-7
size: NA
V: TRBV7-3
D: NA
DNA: TGTGCCAGCAGCCCCGACGGGGGATACGAGCAGTACTTC
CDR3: CASSPDGGYEQYF

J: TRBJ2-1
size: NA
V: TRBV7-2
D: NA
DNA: TGTGCCAGCAGCTTAGGTCACTCCTGGAATGAGCAGTTCTTC
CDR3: CASSLGHSWNEQFF

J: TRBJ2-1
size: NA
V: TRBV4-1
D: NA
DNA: TGCGCCAGCAGCCAAGGGCACGGGGAGCAGTTCTTC
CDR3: CASSQGHGEQFF

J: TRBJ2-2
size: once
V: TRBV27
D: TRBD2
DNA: TGTGCCAGCAGTTCCCTTAATAGCGGGGGGGGCGGGGAGCTGTTTTTT
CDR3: CASSSLNSGGGGELFF

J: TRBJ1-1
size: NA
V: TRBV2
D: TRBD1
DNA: TGTGCCAGCAGTAAAGACAGGGTGGAGACCGGGACTGAAGCTTTCTTT
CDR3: CASSKDRVETGTEAFF

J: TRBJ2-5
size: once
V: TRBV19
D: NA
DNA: TGTGCCAGTAGTTCCGGGTGGAGGGGGGGCCAAGAGACCCAGTACTTC
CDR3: CASSSGWRGGQETQYF

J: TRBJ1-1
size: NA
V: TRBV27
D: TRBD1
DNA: TGTGCCAGCAAGGTCGGACAGGGGGCGATCCTATCCATGAACACTGAAGCTTTCTTT
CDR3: CASKVGQGAILSMNTEAFF